This T cell receptor beta chain was recorded in a study of OX40 agonist ivuxolimab in advanced cancers. Whole-study context: Partial responses occurred in Three dose-escalation patients, one with hepatocellular carcinoma and two with cutaneous melanoma.

Note on this clone: Its cognate antigen is unknown.

Repertoires were generated with immunoSEQ multiplex PCR, while TCRdb's copy carries only in-frame clones and drops some. The sample consists of about 18,000 clones, more than 60% of them appearing once. Study outcomes and limitations: Clonal expansion by week 6 occurred in CD4+ and CD8+ blood T cells (at 0.1 to 3.0 mg/kg).

The sequence came from an adult with an advanced solid tumor such as melanoma, head and neck, liver or kidney cancer. The sample here was CD4+ or CD8+ T cells sorted from blood, taken in a trial of the OX40 agonist ivuxolimab.

The CDR3 DNA is TGTGCCAGCAGCTACGGGACCGGCTCCTACGAGCAGTACTTC. Translated: CASSYGTGSYEQYF. V gene TRBV5-4 combines with J gene TRBJ2-7; D may match TRBD1 or TRBD2 (5 bases each). Germline V gene data show CDR1 as SGHNT and CDR2 as YYREEE (reference sequence). Trimming pared 3 bases from V and 0 bases from J, leaving 10 bases between. The length of the CDR3 is 14 residues.